One sample yielded the 22 T cell receptor beta chains listed below, sequenced in a study of shared clonotypes between healthy human individuals. Libraries were prepared by immunoSEQ multiplex PCR; TCRdb keeps only in-frame clonotypes and omits some of them. The sample lists hundreds of thousands of clones, around 96% seen once, with about 0.064% in the top ten. Sequencing was done on a sample of naive CD4+ T cells sorted from blood. Subset defined: CD45RA+ positively selected. The source is a woman aged 30 to 39 in good health.

J is TRBJ2-7 and V is TRBV18, with 8 nucleotides matching TRBD1. CDR1 is KGHSH, CDR2 LQKENI, per germline. V lost 5 bases, J lost 5 bases, and 8 bases stayed unmatched. The CDR3 is made up of 14 amino acids. CDR3 in DNA: TGTGCCAGCTCAGGACAGGGATCAGGGGACGAGCAGTACTTC. Amino acids: CASSGQGSGDEQYF. The full variable domain, completed using reference TRBV18 and TRBJ2-7, is NAGVMQNPRHLVRRRGQEARLRCSPMKGHSHVYWYRQLPEEGLKFMVYLQKENIIDESGMPKERFSAEFPKEGPSILRIQQVVRGDSAAYFCASSGQGSGDEQYFGPGTRLTVT.

This clone was found a few times. The chain combines TRBV7-9 with TRBJ1-5, with a tentative D call TRBD1 (6 bases). V lost 9 bases and J 5 bases, leaving 17 bases between the germline ends. The CDR3 is 14 residues long. CDR1 and CDR2 (germline): SEHNR, FQNEAQ (reference sequence). The CDR3 reads CASGGGRGDQPQHF. The CDR3 DNA reads TGTGCCAGTGGGGGCGGACGGGGCGATCAGCCCCAGCATTTT.

The V call is TRBV29-1, the J call TRBJ1-3; no clear D gene. CDR1 SQVTM and CDR2 ANQGSEA come from the germline V gene. CDR3 length equals 13 residues. V was trimmed by 4 bases and J by 0 bases, leaving 7 bases between them. Here the CDR3 reads CSVGTYSGNTIYF. As DNA, the CDR3 is TGCAGCGTTGGCACCTACTCTGGAAACACCATATATTTT.

The chain recombines TRBV29-1 with TRBJ2-5; D could derive from TRBD1 or TRBD2 (5 bases each). The V and J ends lost 6 bases and 4 bases respectively, with 12 bases between them. The CDR3 totals 12 residues. Germline values: CDR1 SQVTM, CDR2 ANQGSEA. CDR3 protein: CSVLSGAETQYF. The CDR3 region has the DNA TGCAGCGTACTATCCGGGGCAGAGACCCAGTACTTC.

The chain carries TRBV6-1 and TRBJ2-7; no clear D. The CDR3 has 11 residues. Germline V CDR1 and CDR2: MNHNS, SASEGT. Trimming removed 3 bases from V and 6 bases from J, with 6 bases in between. The CDR3 nucleotides read TGTGCCAGCAGTGATCAGCGCGAGCAGTACTTC. Its protein is CASSDQREQYF.

The rearrangement uses TRBV5-1 and TRBJ2-7; maybe TRBD1 (6 bases). Germline V gives CDR1 SGHRS, CDR2 YFSETQ. This CDR3 has 14 residues. Trimming took off 0 bases at V and 5 bases at J, with 12 bases between the two ends. The CDR3 DNA is TGCGCCAGCAGCTTGGAACAGGGAAGGAACGAGCAGTACTTC. Protein: CASSLEQGRNEQYF.

The chain couples TRBV15 to TRBJ1-5; D is unresolved. The length of the CDR3 is 15 residues. CDR1 and CDR2 from the germline V gene are LNHNV and YYDKDF (reference sequence). Trimming pared 6 bases from V and 5 bases from J, leaving 17 bases between. For the CDR3, the DNA is TGTGCCACCAGTTTAAACGACCGGGGTTATCAGCCCCAGCATTTT. It is translated as CATSLNDRGYQPQHF.

V gene TRBV7-5 combines with J gene TRBJ1-5; the table assigns TRBD1, which was not confirmed against the DNA. TRBV7-5 is a recognized pseudogene. CDR3 length: 19 amino acids. The CDR3 region has the DNA TGTGTCAGAAGCTTAGGACCCTCACAGGTATCCCCCAAAAATCAGCCCCAGCATTTT. Protein product: CVRSLGPSQVSPKNQPQHF.

J is TRBJ2-1 and V is TRBV6-5, with no clear D. The CDR3 is 15 amino acids. Germline CDR1 MNHEY, CDR2 SVGAGI. Trimming cost V 7 bases and J 0 bases, with 13 bases left between them. The CDR3, as DNA: TGTGCCAGCACACGAACTACGAGCTCCTACAATGAGCAGTTCTTC. This sequence encodes CASTRTTSSYNEQFF.

The rearrangement joins TRBV18 to TRBJ2-7; D is unresolved. Germline V gene sequence: CDR1 KGHSH, CDR2 LQKENI. The CDR3 loop spans 15 amino acids. The germline V and J ends were trimmed by 2 bases and 2 bases, with 13 bases remaining between them. In DNA, the CDR3 is TGTGCCAGCTCACCAGGCGCTGCGGATACCTACGAGCAGTACTTC. Translating gives CASSPGAADTYEQYF.

V gene TRBV5-1 combines with J gene TRBJ2-2, with 9 positions matching TRBD1. There are 19 residues in the CDR3. V trimming: 0 bases; J trimming: 0 bases; junction bases outside the gene matches: 9. CDR1 SGHRS and CDR2 YFSETQ come from the germline V gene. As DNA, the CDR3 is TGCGCCAGCAGCTTGGTAGAGGCCAGACAGGGGGCGAACACCGGGGAGCTGTTTTTT. It specifies CASSLVEARQGANTGELFF.

The rearrangement joins TRBV19 to TRBJ2-3; TRBD2 aligns across 7 bases. Germline V CDR1 and CDR2: LNHDA, SQIVND (reference sequence). J lost 2 bases, V lost 6 bases, and 5 bases had no gene match. The CDR3 spans 14 residues. The CDR3 spells CASRLAEHTDTQYF. The CDR3, as DNA: TGTGCCAGTAGGCTAGCGGAACACACAGATACGCAGTATTTT.

The chain employs TRBV28 and TRBJ1-5; 7 nucleotides agree with TRBD1. This CDR3 has 16 amino acids. With 5 bases clipped from V and 6 bases from J, the junction kept 13 bases outside the gene matches. Germline V gene sequence: CDR1 MDHEN, CDR2 SYDVKM. The CDR3 bases are TGTGCCAGCAGTGATAGCCACAGGGGTCTGGGTCAGCCCCAGCATTTT. It specifies CASSDSHRGLGQPQHF.

For this clone: Other DNA sequences in the sample encode the same CDR3. The chain has TRBV28 and TRBJ2-5, with TRBD2 matching over 13 bases. V dropped 10 bases and J dropped 5; count of bases not matched to a gene: 7. CDR3 length: 14 amino acids. CDR1 and CDR2 (germline): MDHEN, SYDVKM. In DNA form, the CDR3 reads TGTGCCACCAGGACTAGCGGGAGACAGGAGACCCAGTACTTC. Protein product: CATRTSGRQETQYF.

This chain connects TRBV7-8 to TRBJ2-7; 7 bases map to TRBD2. The germline gives CDR1 SGHVS, CDR2 FQNEAQ. CDR3 length equals 14 residues. V gave up 5 bases and J gave up 2 bases; unmatched junction bases: 6. The CDR3 loop reads CASSLTGTTYEQYF. CDR3 sequence (DNA): TGTGCCAGCAGCCTGACGGGGACTACCTACGAGCAGTACTTC.

The rearrangement uses TRBV29-1 and TRBJ2-1; D remains unclear. With 6 bases removed from V and 0 bases from J, the gap between germline ends came to 6 bases. CDR1 is SQVTM and CDR2 is ANQGSEA in the germline V gene. The CDR3 runs to 12 residues. CDR3 region: CSVRSSYNEQFF. The CDR3 coding sequence is TGCAGCGTGAGGAGCTCCTACAATGAGCAGTTCTTC.

CDR3 sequence (DNA): TGCGCCAGCAGCTTGGTGCCAGCCACAAATGAAAAACTGTTTTTT. It is translated as CASSLVPATNEKLFF. The rearrangement joins TRBV5-1 to TRBJ1-4; D not resolved. Deletions cut 0 bases from V and 5 bases from J, with 11 bases between. The CDR3 extends over 15 amino acids. Germline CDR1 SGHRS, CDR2 YFSETQ.

The J gene is TRBJ2-7, the V gene TRBV12-5; 11 bases align to TRBD2. Germline V CDR1 and CDR2: LGHNT, FRNRAP. V was clipped by 2 bases and J by 5 bases; unmatched bases: 5. CDR3 size: 15 residues. This chain's CDR3 is CASGLPSGRLNEQYF. The CDR3 DNA reads as TGTGCTAGTGGTTTGCCTAGCGGGAGGTTAAACGAGCAGTACTTC.

V usage is TRBV28 and J usage is TRBJ2-2; D is uncertain. Germline V lookup: CDR1 MDHEN, CDR2 SYDVKM. The CDR3 covers 14 residues. Trimming removed 2 bases at V and 0 bases at J, with 4 bases between. CDR3: CASSLPTNTGELFF. The CDR3 nucleotides read TGTGCCAGCAGTTTACCTACGAACACCGGGGAGCTGTTTTTT.

V usage is TRBV27 and J usage is TRBJ1-5, with a tentative D call TRBD1 (6 bases). The V end was cut by 4 bases, the J end by 3 bases, with 10 bases between. The CDR3 spans 14 residues. The V gene's germline CDR1 is MNHEY and CDR2 SMNVEV (reference sequence). The CDR3 DNA sequence: TGTGCCAGCAGTTCTGCAGGGGCCAATCAGCCCCAGCATTTT. This gives the protein CASSSAGANQPQHF.

V usage is TRBV2 and J usage is TRBJ2-7; 9 bases fit TRBD1. The CDR3 runs 14 residues. With V trimmed by 7 bases and J by 3 bases, 7 bases remained unmatched. The germline gives CDR1 SNHLY, CDR2 FYNNEI. DNA of the CDR3: TGTGCCAGCACCGGACAGGGGAAGGGCTACGAGCAGTACTTC. The encoded protein is CASTGQGKGYEQYF.

The chain uses TRBV6-1 and TRBJ1-5; D is possibly TRBD1 (6 bases). Per germline, CDR1 MNHNS and CDR2 SASEGT. This CDR3 comprises 15 residues. The V and J ends lost 6 bases and 1 base respectively, with 13 bases between them. CDR3 sequence reads: CASRRPGVSNQPQHF. The CDR3, as DNA: TGTGCCAGCAGGAGGCCAGGGGTAAGCAATCAGCCCCAGCATTTT.